This record looks at one T cell receptor beta chain sequence and its context. The sample originates from a study of CD8+ T cells in alopecia areata. The germline CDR1 and CDR2 sequences are SEHNR and FQNEAQ (reference sequence). The CDR3 length is 14 residues. The V gene lost 10 bases and the J gene lost 4 bases, with 17 bases spanning the gap. TCR sequencing used cDNA made by reverse transcription of extracted RNA. This table comes from immunoSEQ multiplex PCR, and its TCRdb copy is limited to in-frame clones, with some not included. The top ten clones hold under 14% of a sample with roughly 200,000 clones, 53% of them seen once. Treatment here: oral pan-JAK inhibitor, 5-10 mg twice daily.

The specimen was CD8+ T cells sorted from blood, collected at week 24, from a patient treated with tofacitinib. This chain uses TRBV7-9 with TRBJ2-1; possibly TRBD2 for D (5 bases). This clonotype was sampled from a human donor with alopecia areata. The CDR3 sequence is CATGSGLGYNEQFF. The CDR3 nucleotides are TGTGCCACCGGATCGGGGTTGGGATACAATGAGCAGTTCTTC. Looking up the rest from reference TRBV7-9 and TRBJ2-1 gives the full variable domain: DTGVSQNPRHKITKRGQNVTFRCDPISEHNRLYWYRQTLGQGPEFLTYFQNEAQLEKSRLLSDRFSAERPKGSFSTLEIQRTEQGDSAMYLCATGSGLGYNEQFFGPGTRLTVL.